Listed below are T cell receptor beta chains from one sample, sequenced in a study of T cell responses to AZD1222 COVID-19 vaccine. Repertoires were generated with immunoSEQ multiplex PCR, while TCRdb's copy carries only in-frame clones and drops some. This table holds approximately 220,000 clones, 93% found once. The sample here was peripheral blood, taken on day 0 of MenACWY control vaccination. The receptor source for this set is an adult in good health. Each CDR3 is given with its conserved first and last residue. A D gene is named only where the DNA matches it firmly. The size field is filled for only some rows; it gives once, few, many or a size class.

abundance: .
v_gene: TRBV4-2
d_gene: .
j_gene: TRBJ2-6
CDR3nt: TGTGCCAGCAGCCAAGTTGCGAAGTCTGGGGCCAACGTCCTGACTTTC
CDR3aa: CASSQVAKSGANVLTF

abundance: once
v_gene: TRBV29-1
d_gene: TRBD1
j_gene: TRBJ2-5
CDR3nt: TGCAGCGTTGGTCCGGGACAGGGTCGGGAGACCCAGTACTTC
CDR3aa: CSVGPGQGRETQYF

abundance: .
v_gene: TRBV5-1
d_gene: .
j_gene: TRBJ1-5
CDR3nt: TGCGCCAGCAGCCCAACAGGGTACGGCAATCAGCCCCAGCATTTT
CDR3aa: CASSPTGYGNQPQHF

abundance: .
v_gene: TRBV7-9
d_gene: .
j_gene: TRBJ1-6
CDR3nt: TGTGCCAGCAGCATTAAATGGGGTTCACCCCTCCACTTT
CDR3aa: CASSIKWGSPLHF

abundance: .
v_gene: TRBV10-3
d_gene: .
j_gene: TRBJ2-7
CDR3nt: TGTGCCATCAGGTCCGGGACAACCCTCGAGCAGTACTTC
CDR3aa: CAIRSGTTLEQYF

abundance: .
v_gene: TRBV18
d_gene: TRBD1
j_gene: TRBJ1-5
CDR3nt: TGTGCCAGCTCACTGGGACAGGCTGACAATCAGCCCCAGCATTTT
CDR3aa: CASSLGQADNQPQHF

abundance: .
v_gene: TRBV5-6
d_gene: TRBD1
j_gene: TRBJ2-7
CDR3nt: TGTGCCAGCAGCTTGACCGGGACAGGGGGCCACGAGCAGTACTTC
CDR3aa: CASSLTGTGGHEQYF

abundance: .
v_gene: TRBV30
d_gene: .
j_gene: TRBJ1-5
CDR3nt: TGTGCCTGGGGGCCCGGACCCAATCAGCCCCAGCATTTT
CDR3aa: CAWGPGPNQPQHF

abundance: .
v_gene: TRBV10-2
d_gene: .
j_gene: TRBJ1-2
CDR3nt: TGCGCCAGCAGTCGGGGGCTCGGCTATGGCTACACCTTC
CDR3aa: CASSRGLGYGYTF

abundance: .
v_gene: TRBV28
d_gene: .
j_gene: TRBJ1-3
CDR3nt: TGTGCCAGCAGTTTTACGGGGAGCTCTGGAAACACCATATATTTT
CDR3aa: CASSFTGSSGNTIYF

abundance: .
v_gene: TRBV25-1
d_gene: TRBD1
j_gene: TRBJ2-4
CDR3nt: TGTGCCAGCAGTGAACGACAGGGTCAGGAAGCTGCCAAAAACATTCAGTACTTC
CDR3aa: CASSERQGQEAAKNIQYF

abundance: .
v_gene: TRBV19
d_gene: .
j_gene: TRBJ2-1
CDR3nt: TGTGCCAGTAGTGGACTCCTTTACAATGAGCAGTTCTTC
CDR3aa: CASSGLLYNEQFF

abundance: .
v_gene: TRBV12-3/TRBV12-4
d_gene: TRBD2
j_gene: TRBJ2-7
CDR3nt: TGTGCCAGCAGTTCTAGCGGTTTGCAGTACTTC
CDR3aa: CASSSSGLQYF

abundance: .
v_gene: TRBV24-1
d_gene: TRBD1
j_gene: TRBJ2-1
CDR3nt: TGTGCCACCAGGGACAGGGCGGCCTACAATGAGCAGTTCTTC
CDR3aa: CATRDRAAYNEQFF